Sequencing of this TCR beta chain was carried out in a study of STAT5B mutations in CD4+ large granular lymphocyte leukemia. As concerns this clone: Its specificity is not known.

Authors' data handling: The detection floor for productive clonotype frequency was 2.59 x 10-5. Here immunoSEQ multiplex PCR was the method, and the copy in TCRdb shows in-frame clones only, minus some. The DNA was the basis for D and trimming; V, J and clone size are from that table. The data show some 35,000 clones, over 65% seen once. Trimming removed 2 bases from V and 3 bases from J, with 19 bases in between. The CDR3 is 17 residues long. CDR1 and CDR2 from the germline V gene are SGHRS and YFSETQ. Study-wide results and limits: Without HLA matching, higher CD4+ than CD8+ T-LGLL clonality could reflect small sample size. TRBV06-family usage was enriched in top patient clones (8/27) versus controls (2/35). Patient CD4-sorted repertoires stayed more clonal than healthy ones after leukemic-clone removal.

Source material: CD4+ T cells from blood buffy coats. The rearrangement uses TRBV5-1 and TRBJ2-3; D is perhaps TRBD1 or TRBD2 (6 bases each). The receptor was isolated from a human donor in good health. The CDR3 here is CASSFLRGPQFTDTQYF. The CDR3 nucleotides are TGCGCCAGCAGCTTTTTACGGGGGCCCCAGTTTACAGATACGCAGTATTTT.